The 3 T cell receptor beta chains in this list originate from one sample, sequenced in a study of cytotoxic CD8 clonotypes in ibrutinib-treated CLL. Using immunoSEQ multiplex PCR, the repertoire was profiled, and TCRdb retains in-frame clones only, with some absent. In the table there are some 290,000 clones, 70% to 80% of which are singletons. The sample consisted of PBMCs, taken before ibrutinib treatment. The source is a human donor with chronic lymphocytic leukemia.

The chain's CDR3 is CASSLGQGVYQETQYF. Written as DNA, the CDR3 is TGTGCCAGCAGCTTGGGACAGGGGGTCTACCAAGAGACCCAGTACTTC. J is TRBJ2-5 and V is TRBV5-4; 9 nucleotides align to TRBD1. Trimming took 0 bases from V and 0 from J; bases not matched to a gene: 3. The CDR3 loop spans 16 amino acids. From germline, CDR1 is SGHNT and CDR2 YYREEE (reference sequence).

This clone was seen once. V gene TRBV5-1 combines with J gene TRBJ1-5; 11 nucleotides match TRBD1. Germline CDR1 SGHRS, CDR2 YFSETQ. The CDR3 sequence is 13 residues long. The V and J ends lost 4 bases and 9 bases, in that order; junction bases with no gene match: 3. CDR3 bases: TGCGCCAGCAGCGCGGACAGGGGGCGGCCCCAGCATTTT. This codes for CASSADRGRPQHF.

A few counts support this clone. The V and J genes are TRBV6-1 and TRBJ1-2, with D unclear. This CDR3 has 14 residues. V shed 0 bases and J shed 4 bases, with 9 bases lying between them. Germline lookup yields CDR1 MNHNS and CDR2 SASEGT. The CDR3 sequence is CASSEAKGPYGYTF. The CDR3 DNA sequence: TGTGCCAGCAGTGAAGCGAAAGGGCCCTATGGCTACACCTTC.